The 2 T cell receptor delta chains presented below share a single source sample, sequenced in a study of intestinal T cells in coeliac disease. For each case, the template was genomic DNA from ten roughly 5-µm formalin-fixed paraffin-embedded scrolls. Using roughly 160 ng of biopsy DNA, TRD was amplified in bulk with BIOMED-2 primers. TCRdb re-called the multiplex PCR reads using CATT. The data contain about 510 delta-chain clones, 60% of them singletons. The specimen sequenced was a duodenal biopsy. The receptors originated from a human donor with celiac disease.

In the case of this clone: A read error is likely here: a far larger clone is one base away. The CDR3: CALGDLLRGTPTKRGTDKLIF. The CDR3, as DNA: TGTGCTCTTGGGGACCTACTTAGAGGGACTCCGACGAAGAGGGGCACCGATAAACTCATCTTT. The chain has TRDV1 and TRDJ1; tentative D call: TRDD2 (5 bases). Here the J gene was assigned by germline matching of the DNA, as TCRdb has none. Germline V CDR1 and CDR2: TSWWSYY, QGS. Trimming pared 3 bases from V and 1 base from J, leaving 30 bases between. The CDR3 length is 21 residues.

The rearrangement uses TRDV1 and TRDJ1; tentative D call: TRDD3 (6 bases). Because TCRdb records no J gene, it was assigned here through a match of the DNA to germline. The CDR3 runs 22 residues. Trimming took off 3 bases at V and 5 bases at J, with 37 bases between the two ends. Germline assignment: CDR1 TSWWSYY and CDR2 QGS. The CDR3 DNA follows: TGTGCTCTTGGGGACACTCATGCCCCGATTCCTGCGCAGGGGATCGAGAGAGATAAACTCATCTTT. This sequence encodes CALGDTHAPIPAQGIERDKLIF.